A single sample is the source of the 7 T cell receptor beta chains below, sequenced in a study of blood T cell repertoires in COVID-19. This table comes from immunoSEQ multiplex PCR, and its TCRdb copy is limited to in-frame clones, with some not included. The data show under 40,000 clones, over 80% seen once. Specimen: peripheral blood. The receptors originated from a man aged 50 to 59 with active or convalescent COVID-19.

The genes are TRBV7-6 and TRBJ2-5; possible D gene TRBD2, 6 bases. Trimming took 3 bases from V and 2 from J, leaving 19 bases between them. The CDR3 has 17 residues. The germline V gene encodes CDR1 SGHVS and CDR2 FNYEAQ. The CDR3 loop reads CASSFRWSGGEQETQYF. The CDR3 DNA follows: TGTGCCAGCAGCTTCCGTTGGTCAGGAGGGGAACAAGAGACCCAGTACTTC.

The rearrangement links TRBV18 to TRBJ2-2; a weak D match, TRBD2 (5 bases). The V end was cut by 4 bases, the J end by 1 base, with 10 bases between. The CDR3 is 15 amino acids. Germline CDR1 and CDR2: KGHSH and LQKENI. CDR3: CASSLQSGNTGELFF. The CDR3, as DNA: TGTGCCAGCTCACTACAGAGCGGGAACACCGGGGAGCTGTTTTTT. The whole variable domain, remainder taken from reference TRBV18 and TRBJ2-2, is NAGVMQNPRHLVRRRGQEARLRCSPMKGHSHVYWYRQLPEEGLKFMVYLQKENIIDESGMPKERFSAEFPKEGPSILRIQQVVRGDSAAYFCASSLQSGNTGELFFGEGSRLTVL.

The rearrangement joins TRBV11-2 to TRBJ2-5, with D possibly being TRBD1 (5 bases). Germline CDR1 is SGHAT and CDR2 is FQNNGV. The CDR3 extends over 16 amino acids. With 1 base removed from V and 1 base from J, the gap between germline ends came to 13 bases. The CDR3 loop is CASSLGVGQGQETQYF. The DNA of the CDR3 is TGTGCCAGCAGCTTAGGGGTAGGGCAGGGCCAAGAGACCCAGTACTTC.

The chain combines TRBV6-4 with TRBJ2-1; D remains unclear. The CDR3 length is 14 residues. Trimming stripped 4 bases from V and 6 bases from J, with 13 bases between. Looked up from germline, CDR1 is MRHNA and CDR2 is SNTAGT. The CDR3 region is CASSATIVGNEQFF. The CDR3 DNA follows: TGTGCCAGCAGTGCAACCATAGTTGGCAATGAGCAGTTCTTC.

The chain is built from TRBV6-5 and TRBJ2-5, with TRBD2 as a possible D gene (5 bases). V was pared by 7 bases and J by 3 bases, with 12 bases between. Germline V lookup: CDR1 MNHEY, CDR2 SVGAGI. This CDR3 region has 13 residues. CDR3 loop: CASTLGGEETQYF. CDR3 DNA sequence: TGTGCCAGCACCCTCGGAGGCGAAGAGACCCAGTACTTC.

This clone was recorded once. The rearrangement joins TRBV2 to TRBJ2-6; perhaps TRBD1 as D (5 bases). CDR1 is SNHLY, CDR2 FYNNEI, per germline. This CDR3 spans 17 amino acids. Between the trimmed V and J ends, which lost 8 bases and 2 bases, there was a span of 19 bases. This CDR3 reads CASRRAGNVPGANVLTF. The CDR3 DNA is TGTGCCAGCCGACGGGCAGGGAATGTGCCTGGGGCCAACGTCCTGACTTTC.

This chain uses TRBV14 with TRBJ2-2; tentative D call: TRBD1 (6 bases). V lost 4 bases and J lost 6, with 9 bases in between. Germline V gives CDR1 SGHDN, CDR2 FVKESK. The CDR3 is 13 amino acids. The chain's CDR3 is CASSPRTAGELFF. CDR3 DNA sequence: TGTGCCAGCAGCCCCAGGACAGCCGGGGAGCTGTTTTTT.